Presented here are 10 T cell receptor beta chains from one specimen sequenced in a study of cytomegalovirus exposure and HLA in healthy donors. The PCR employed 60 Vbeta primers together with 13 Jbeta primers. The assay was immunoSEQ multiplex PCR, and TCRdb's table has in-frame clones only and misses some. The data hold 50,000 to 65,000 clones, with over 60% observed a single time. Sequenced input: PBMCs. The receptors come from a woman under 40 in good health and CMV-seronegative.

The CDR3 reads CASSQRLLARENEQFF. The CDR3, as DNA: TGTGCCAGCAGCCAACGGCTTCTAGCGCGGGAGAATGAGCAGTTCTTC. The rearrangement joins TRBV7-9 to TRBJ2-1; 7 bases are shared with TRBD2. Losses at the gene ends were 5 bases for V and 7 bases for J; bases not matched to a gene: 14. Looked up from germline, CDR1 is SEHNR and CDR2 is FQNEAQ (reference sequence). The CDR3 extends over 16 amino acids.

V is TRBV30 and J is TRBJ2-6; D gene unclear. V lost 0 bases and J 4 bases, leaving 13 bases between the germline ends. There are 16 residues in the CDR3. Germline V gene data show CDR1 as GTSNPN and CDR2 as SVGIG (reference sequence). The CDR3 DNA is TGTGCCTGGAGTGTACGCGTTCGGTCCGGGGCCAACGTCCTGACTTTC. Amino acids: CAWSVRVRSGANVLTF. The variable domain in full, completed from reference TRBV30 and TRBJ2-6, reads SQTIHQWPATLVQPVGSPLSLECTVEGTSNPNLYWYRQAAGRGLQLLFYSVGIGQISSEVPQNLSASRPQDRQFILSSKKLLLSDSGFYLCAWSVRVRSGANVLTFGAGSRLTVL.

A few counts support this clone. The chain combines TRBV19 with TRBJ1-2; 9 bases align to TRBD1. V lost 5 bases, J lost 5 bases, and 9 bases stayed unmatched. There are 15 residues in the CDR3. CDR1 is LNHDA, CDR2 SQIVND, per germline (reference sequence). DNA of the CDR3: TGTGCCAGTAGTCCGGGACAGGGTGGTTTTTATGGCTACACCTTC. Protein product: CASSPGQGGFYGYTF.

This chain connects TRBV4-3 to TRBJ2-3; D perhaps matches TRBD1 (5 bases). This CDR3 comprises 13 residues. V was clipped by 0 bases and J by 11 bases, with 12 bases between them. Per the germline V gene, CDR1 is LGHNA and CDR2 is YSLEER. The CDR3 DNA is TGCGCCAGCAGCCAAGATCAGGGTTTTATGCAGTATTTT. Its translation: CASSQDQGFMQYF.

The chain combines TRBV11-2 with TRBJ2-7; 8 bases fit TRBD2. CDR1 and CDR2 (germline): SGHAT, FQNNGV. With V trimmed by 6 bases and J by 5 bases, 12 bases remained unmatched. The CDR3 is 15 residues long. The CDR3 loop reads CASRFGGTSVDEQYF. The CDR3 coding sequence is TGTGCCAGCAGGTTCGGGGGGACTAGTGTTGACGAGCAGTACTTC.

The rearrangement links TRBV7-9 to TRBJ2-7, with a possible D match to TRBD2 (6 bases). The CDR3 sequence is 15 residues long. Germline loops: CDR1 SEHNR, CDR2 FQNEAQ (reference sequence). V was pared by 2 bases and J by 1 base, with 12 bases between. CDR3 in amino acids: CASSLTAGTSYEQYV. As DNA, the CDR3 is TGTGCCAGCAGCTTAACGGCGGGGACGTCCTACGAGCAGTACGTC.

This clone occurred a few times. This rearrangement joins TRBV30 to TRBJ2-1, with TRBD2 identical over 9 bases. V gave up 5 bases and J gave up 16 bases; unmatched junction bases: 6. The CDR3 runs to 10 residues. The germline V gene has CDR1 GTSNPN and CDR2 SVGIG (reference sequence). CDR3 in amino acids: CAWGREGEFF. CDR3 DNA sequence: TGTGCCTGGGGGCGGGAGGGGGAATTCTTC.

This clone turned up a few times. The V and J genes are TRBV28 and TRBJ2-1; 9 bases are a match to TRBD2. The CDR3 spans 12 residues. V lost 7 bases and J lost 8; bases outside the gene matches: 3. The germline gives CDR1 MDHEN, CDR2 SYDVKM. CDR3 amino acids: CASKSGGHEQFF. In DNA form, the CDR3 reads TGTGCCAGCAAAAGCGGGGGGCATGAGCAGTTCTTC.

The chain has TRBV19 and TRBJ2-1; TRBD2 matches 10 bases. The germline gives CDR1 LNHDA, CDR2 SQIVND (reference sequence). The V and J ends lost 5 bases and 9 bases, in that order; junction bases with no gene match: 16. The CDR3 spans 17 residues. In DNA, the CDR3 is TGTGCCAGTAGTTTGCCGACTAGCGGGCTCCAACGCAGTGAGCAGTTCTTC. Residues: CASSLPTSGLQRSEQFF.

V is TRBV7-2 and J is TRBJ1-1; tentative D call: TRBD1 (6 bases). Trimming shortened V by 5 bases and J by 1 base, and 17 bases separated the two germline ends. The germline CDR1 and CDR2 sequences are SGHTA and FQGNSA. The CDR3 is made up of 16 amino acids. The CDR3 region has the DNA TGTGCCAGCAGCCCGCAGTGGACAGCTGAGAACACTGAAGCTTTCTTT. Translating gives CASSPQWTAENTEAFF.